The clone carrying this T cell receptor (beta chain) was recorded at least ten times. Its target is not known. In TCRdb, the reads were re-called with MiXCR into one record per CDR3 protein. The repertoire holds hundreds of thousands of distinct CDR3 sequences, with roughly a third as singletons. This specimen belongs to a study of T cell repertoires in cytomegalovirus infection. Study-wide background: Indicated by public TCR beta signatures were CMV infection and matching HLA type.

Germline V gene lookup returns CDR1 SEHNR and CDR2 FQNEAQ (reference sequence). V lost 6 bases, J lost 4 bases, and 9 bases lay in between. The length of the CDR3 is 12 residues. The J gene is TRBJ2-5, the V gene TRBV7-9, with D unclear. The sample was cultured CD8+ T cells from PBMCs, taken from culture after CMV antigen stimulation. The origin of this receptor is a human donor in good health (CMV status not recorded). Some clones in this sample may be carry-over from other donors' samples. CDR3 residues: CASSWGRETQYF. In DNA, the CDR3 is TGTGCCAGCAGTTGGGGAAGAGAGACCCAGTACTTC. Together with reference TRBV7-9 and TRBJ2-5, the CDR3 gives the full variable domain: DTGVSQNPRHKITKRGQNVTFRCDPISEHNRLYWYRQTLGQGPEFLTYFQNEAQLEKSRLLSDRFSAERPKGSFSTLEIQRTEQGDSAMYLCASSWGRETQYFGPGTRLLVL.